This T cell receptor beta chain comes out of a study of neurological immune-mediated disorders. This clonotype was detected ten times or more. MiXCR was run by TCRdb on the 5' RACE reads, yielding one entry per CDR3 protein. The sample gives around 65,000 distinct CDR3 sequences, about 5.2% of which show up once; approximately 5.1% is in the top ten. The CDR3 has 14 residues. Trimming shortened V by 2 bases and J by 11 bases, and 17 bases separated the two germline ends. Germline lookup yields CDR1 SGHRS and CDR2 YFSETQ. This clonotype was sampled from a human donor with multiple sclerosis. The donor label of this sample is uncertain. This chain uses TRBV5-1 with TRBJ1-5; perhaps TRBD1 as D (6 bases). The sequenced sample was PBMCs. The CDR3 reads CASSLSGYEGAQHF. CDR3 DNA: TGCGCCAGCAGCTTATCAGGGTACGAGGGGGCCCAGCATTTT.